This entry concerns a single TCR beta chain. Its antigen is as yet unknown. The data derive from a study of T cell repertoires in cytomegalovirus infection. Across the study: HLA-B-restricted CMV epitopes that are well studied were used alongside recently identified HLA-C-restricted ones. Public TCR beta signatures marked donors with CMV infection and the matching HLA. Study observations and caveats: The study found HLA-C-restricted CMV-specific TCR beta clonotypes dominating the ex vivo response.

CDR1 and CDR2 (germline): SGHVS, FNYEAQ. The V end lost 2 bases, the J end lost 8 bases, and 12 bases lay between the germline ends. This CDR3 spans 13 amino acids. From the reads, TCRdb called clonotypes with MiXCR, one entry per CDR3 protein. The table lists approximately 730,000 distinct CDR3 sequences, about 28% of them singletons, with about 12% in the top ten. J is TRBJ1-2 and V is TRBV7-6; maybe TRBD1 (5 bases). Sequencing used cultured CD8+ T cells from PBMCs, obtained from culture after CMV antigen stimulation. This receptor was obtained from a human donor in good health (CMV status not recorded). Some clones in this sample may be carry-over from other donors' samples. The DNA for the CDR3 is TGTGCCAGCAGCTTATCGACGGGGCAGGGCTACACCTTC. As protein: CASSLSTGQGYTF.